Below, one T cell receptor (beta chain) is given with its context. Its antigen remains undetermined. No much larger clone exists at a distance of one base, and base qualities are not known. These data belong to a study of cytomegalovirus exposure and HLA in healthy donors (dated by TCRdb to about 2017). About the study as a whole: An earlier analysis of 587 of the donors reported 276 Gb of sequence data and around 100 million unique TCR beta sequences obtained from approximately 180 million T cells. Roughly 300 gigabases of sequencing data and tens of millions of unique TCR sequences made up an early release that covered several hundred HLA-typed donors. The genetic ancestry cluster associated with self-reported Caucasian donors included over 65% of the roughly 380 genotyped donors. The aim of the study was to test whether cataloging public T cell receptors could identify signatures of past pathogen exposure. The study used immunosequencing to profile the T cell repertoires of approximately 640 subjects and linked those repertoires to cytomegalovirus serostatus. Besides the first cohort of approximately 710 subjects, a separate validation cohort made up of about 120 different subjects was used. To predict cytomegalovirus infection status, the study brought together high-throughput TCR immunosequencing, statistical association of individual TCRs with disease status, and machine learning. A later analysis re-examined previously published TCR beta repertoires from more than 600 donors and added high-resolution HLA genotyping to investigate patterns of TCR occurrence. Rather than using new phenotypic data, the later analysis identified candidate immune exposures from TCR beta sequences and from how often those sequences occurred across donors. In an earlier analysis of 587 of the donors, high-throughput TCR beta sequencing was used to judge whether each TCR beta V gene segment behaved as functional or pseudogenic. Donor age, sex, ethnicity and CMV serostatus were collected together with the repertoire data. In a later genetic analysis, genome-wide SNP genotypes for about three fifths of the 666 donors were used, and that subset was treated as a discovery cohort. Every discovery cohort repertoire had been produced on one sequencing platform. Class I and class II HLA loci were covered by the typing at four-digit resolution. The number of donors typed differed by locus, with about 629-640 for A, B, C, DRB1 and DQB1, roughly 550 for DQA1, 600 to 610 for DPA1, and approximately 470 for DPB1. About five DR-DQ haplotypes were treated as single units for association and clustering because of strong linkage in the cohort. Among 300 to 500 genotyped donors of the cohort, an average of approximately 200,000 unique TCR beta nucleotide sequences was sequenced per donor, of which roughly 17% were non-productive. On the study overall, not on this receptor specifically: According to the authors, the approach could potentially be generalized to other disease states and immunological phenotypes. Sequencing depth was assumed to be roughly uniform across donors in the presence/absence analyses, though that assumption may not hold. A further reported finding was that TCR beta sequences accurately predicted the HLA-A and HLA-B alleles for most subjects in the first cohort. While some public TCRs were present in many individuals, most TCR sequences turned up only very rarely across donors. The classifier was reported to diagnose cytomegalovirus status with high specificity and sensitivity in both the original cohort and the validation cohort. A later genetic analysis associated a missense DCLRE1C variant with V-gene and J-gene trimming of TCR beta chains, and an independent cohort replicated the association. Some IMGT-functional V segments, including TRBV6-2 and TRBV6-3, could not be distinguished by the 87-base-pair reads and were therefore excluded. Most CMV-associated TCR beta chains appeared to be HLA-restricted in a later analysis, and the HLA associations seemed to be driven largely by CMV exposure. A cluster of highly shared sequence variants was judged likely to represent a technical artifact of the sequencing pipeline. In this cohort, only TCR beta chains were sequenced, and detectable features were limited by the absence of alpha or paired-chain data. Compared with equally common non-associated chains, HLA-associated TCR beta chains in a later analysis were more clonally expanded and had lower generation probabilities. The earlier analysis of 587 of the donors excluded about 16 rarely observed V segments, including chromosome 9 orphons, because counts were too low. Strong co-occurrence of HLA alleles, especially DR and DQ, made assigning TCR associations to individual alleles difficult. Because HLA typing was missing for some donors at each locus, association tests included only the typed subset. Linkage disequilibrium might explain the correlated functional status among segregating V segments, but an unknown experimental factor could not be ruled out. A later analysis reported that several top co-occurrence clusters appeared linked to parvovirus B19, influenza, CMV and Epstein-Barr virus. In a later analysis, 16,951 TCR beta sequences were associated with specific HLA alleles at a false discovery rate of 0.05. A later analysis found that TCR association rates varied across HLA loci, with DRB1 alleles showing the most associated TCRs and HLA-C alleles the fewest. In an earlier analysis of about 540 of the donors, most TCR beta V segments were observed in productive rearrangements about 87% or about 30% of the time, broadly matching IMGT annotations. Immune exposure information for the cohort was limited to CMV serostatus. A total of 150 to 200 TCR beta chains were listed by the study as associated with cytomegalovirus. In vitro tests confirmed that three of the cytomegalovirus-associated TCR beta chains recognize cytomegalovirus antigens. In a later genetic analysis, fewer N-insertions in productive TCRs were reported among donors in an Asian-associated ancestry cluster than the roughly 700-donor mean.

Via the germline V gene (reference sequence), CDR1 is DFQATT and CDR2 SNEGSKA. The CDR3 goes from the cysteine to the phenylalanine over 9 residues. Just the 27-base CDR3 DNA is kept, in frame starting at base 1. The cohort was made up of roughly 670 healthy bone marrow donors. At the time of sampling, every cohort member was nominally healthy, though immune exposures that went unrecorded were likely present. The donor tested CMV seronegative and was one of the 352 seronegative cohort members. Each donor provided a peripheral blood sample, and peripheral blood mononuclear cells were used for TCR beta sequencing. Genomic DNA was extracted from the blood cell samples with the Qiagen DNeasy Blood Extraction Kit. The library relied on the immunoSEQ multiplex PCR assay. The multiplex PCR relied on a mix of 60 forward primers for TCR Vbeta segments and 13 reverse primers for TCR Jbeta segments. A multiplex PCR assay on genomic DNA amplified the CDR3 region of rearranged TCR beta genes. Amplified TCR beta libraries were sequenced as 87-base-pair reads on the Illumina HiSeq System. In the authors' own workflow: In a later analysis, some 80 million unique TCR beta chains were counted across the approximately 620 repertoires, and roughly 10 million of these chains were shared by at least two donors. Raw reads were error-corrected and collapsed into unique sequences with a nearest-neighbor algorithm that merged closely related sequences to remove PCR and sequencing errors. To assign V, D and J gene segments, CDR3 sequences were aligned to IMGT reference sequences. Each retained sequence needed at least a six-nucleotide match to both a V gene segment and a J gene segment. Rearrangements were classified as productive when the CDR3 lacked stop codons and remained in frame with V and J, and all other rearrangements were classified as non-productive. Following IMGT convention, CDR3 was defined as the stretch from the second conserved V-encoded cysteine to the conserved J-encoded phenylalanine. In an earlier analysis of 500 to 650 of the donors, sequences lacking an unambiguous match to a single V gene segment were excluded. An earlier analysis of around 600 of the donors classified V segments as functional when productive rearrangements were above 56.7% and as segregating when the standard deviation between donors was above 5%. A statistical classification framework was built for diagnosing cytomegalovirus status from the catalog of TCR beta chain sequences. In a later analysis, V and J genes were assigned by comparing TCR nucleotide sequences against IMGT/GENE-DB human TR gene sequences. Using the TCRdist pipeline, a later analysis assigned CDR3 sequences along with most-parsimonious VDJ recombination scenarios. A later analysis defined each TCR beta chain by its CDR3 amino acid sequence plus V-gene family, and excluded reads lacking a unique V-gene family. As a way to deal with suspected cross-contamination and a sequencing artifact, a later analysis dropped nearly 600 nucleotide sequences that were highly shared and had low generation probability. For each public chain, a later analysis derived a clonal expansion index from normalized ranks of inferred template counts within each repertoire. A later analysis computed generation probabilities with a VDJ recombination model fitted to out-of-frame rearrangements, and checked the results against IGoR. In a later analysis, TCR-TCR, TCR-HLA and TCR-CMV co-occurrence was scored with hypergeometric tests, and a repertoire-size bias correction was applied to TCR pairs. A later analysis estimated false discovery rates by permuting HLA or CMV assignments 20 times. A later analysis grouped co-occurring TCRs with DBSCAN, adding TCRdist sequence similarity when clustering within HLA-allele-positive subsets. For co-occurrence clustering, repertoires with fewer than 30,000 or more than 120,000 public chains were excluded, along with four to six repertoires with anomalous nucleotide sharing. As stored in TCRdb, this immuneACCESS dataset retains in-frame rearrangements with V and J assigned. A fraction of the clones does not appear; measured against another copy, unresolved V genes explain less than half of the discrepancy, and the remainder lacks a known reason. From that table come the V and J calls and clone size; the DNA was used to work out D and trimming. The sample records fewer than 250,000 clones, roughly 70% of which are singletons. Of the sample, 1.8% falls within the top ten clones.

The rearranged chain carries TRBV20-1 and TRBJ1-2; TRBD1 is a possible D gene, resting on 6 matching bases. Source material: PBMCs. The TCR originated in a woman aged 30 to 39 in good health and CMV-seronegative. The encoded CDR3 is CTTDSGYTF. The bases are TGCACTACGGACAGTGGCTACACCTTC.